The 9 T cell receptor beta chains below all came from one sample that was sequenced in a study of shared clonotypes between healthy human individuals. TCRdb's copy holds only in-frame clones and misses some; the assay was immunoSEQ multiplex PCR. The table has about 1.1 million clones, approximately 77% seen once; the top ten hold about 0.89%. The sample was memory CD4+ T cells from PBMCs. Subset given: CD45RA-negative fraction. These receptor sequences come from a man aged 18 to 30 in good health. Some clones in this sample may be carry-over from other donors' samples.

This clone came up once. This chain joins TRBV7-6 and TRBJ2-5; 7 positions match TRBD1. In germline, CDR1 is SGHVS, CDR2 FNYEAQ. The length of the CDR3 is 15 residues. V was pared by 5 bases and J by 6 bases, with 12 bases of the junction left unmatched. The CDR3 reads CASSERYTGVKTQYF. The CDR3 DNA is TGTGCCAGCAGCGAGAGGTATACAGGGGTGAAGACCCAGTACTTC.

The chain joins TRBV9 to TRBJ2-1; no definite D call. This CDR3 spans 14 amino acids. V lost 6 bases to trimming and J lost 3 bases, with 13 bases between them. The V gene's germline CDR1 is SGDLS and CDR2 YYNGEE. The DNA of the CDR3 is TGTGCCAGCAAACGTGGGCAGAGCTACAATGAGCAGTTCTTC. Translation gives CASKRGQSYNEQFF. Complete variable domain (other parts from reference TRBV9 and TRBJ2-1): DSGVTQTPKHLITATGQRVTLRCSPRSGDLSVYWYQQSLDQGLQFLIQYYNGEERAKGNILERFSAQQFPDLHSELNLSSLELGDSALYFCASKRGQSYNEQFFGPGTRLTVL.

The V call is TRBV5-4, the J call TRBJ1-2; the D is unclear. The V and J ends lost 1 base and 6 bases respectively, with 19 bases between them. CDR1 is SGHNT and CDR2 is YYREEE in the germline V gene (reference sequence). This CDR3 spans 16 amino acids. Here the CDR3 DNA reads TGTGCCAGCAGCTTGCGTTTTGGTGCGAGCTTCAATGGCTACACCTTC. Translating it yields CASSLRFGASFNGYTF.

The chain combines TRBV7-6 with TRBJ2-7, with 7 nucleotides matching TRBD2. The trim removed 2 bases at V and 2 bases at J, leaving 6 bases unmatched. Germline V gene data show CDR1 as SGHVS and CDR2 as FNYEAQ. CDR3 length: 15 amino acids. CDR3 nucleotides: TGTGCCAGCAGCTTACGGACGGGGACTACCTACGAGCAGTACTTC. Amino acid sequence: CASSLRTGTTYEQYF.

The chain links TRBV4-2 to TRBJ1-3; tentatively, D is TRBD1 (6 bases). The V gene's germline CDR1 is LGHNA and CDR2 YNFKEQ. The CDR3 spans 17 residues. The V end lost 1 base, the J end lost 4 bases, and 17 bases lay between the germline ends. The CDR3 region has the DNA TGTGCCAGCAGCCAAGTTGGGGGCCAGGGAATCGGAAACACCATATATTTT. Amino acids: CASSQVGGQGIGNTIYF.

The chain carries TRBV6-6 and TRBJ2-1; 8 nucleotides line up with TRBD2. The V and J ends lost 0 bases and 6 bases, in that order; junction bases with no gene match: 4. The CDR3 totals 15 residues. From germline, CDR1 is MNHNY and CDR2 SVGAGI (reference sequence). CDR3 coding DNA: TGTGCCAGCAGTTACTCCGGGAGGGCCGGCAATGAGCAGTTCTTC. Protein product: CASSYSGRAGNEQFF.

V gene TRBV6-5 combines with J gene TRBJ2-7; 11 bases are shared with TRBD1. CDR1 is MNHEY and CDR2 is SVGAGI in the germline V gene. The V gene end was trimmed by 5 bases and the J gene end by 3 bases; junction bases not matched to a gene: 6. This CDR3 region has 15 residues. The CDR3 DNA reads TGTGCCAGCAGTCGGGGACAGGGGGAAATCTACGAGCAGTACTTC. The encoded protein is CASSRGQGEIYEQYF.

The chain couples TRBV20-1 to TRBJ1-4; no definite D call. The CDR3 consists of 11 residues. V was trimmed by 5 bases and J by 14 bases, leaving 15 bases between them. Germline-derived CDR1 and CDR2 are DFQATT and SNEGSKA (reference sequence). The CDR3: CSASDNRDLFF. CDR3 nucleotides: TGCAGTGCTTCCGATAACCGGGATCTGTTTTTT.

The V and J genes are TRBV2 and TRBJ1-2; the match to TRBD1 covers 10 bases. Germline assignment: CDR1 SNHLY and CDR2 FYNNEI. The V and J ends lost 5 bases and 6 bases, in that order; junction bases with no gene match: 9. This CDR3 contains 15 residues. The CDR3 DNA sequence: TGTGCCAGCAGTTCTCAGGGACAGGGGTTCGATGGCTACACCTTC. Protein: CASSSQGQGFDGYTF.